The clone carrying this T cell receptor beta chain was picked up many times. Trimming cost V 4 bases and J 3 bases, with 7 bases left between them. Germline V gene lookup returns CDR1 SGHRS and CDR2 YFSETQ. CDR3 length: 12 amino acids. The sample comes from a study of read filtering for tumor transcriptome and immune sequencing. The library was built from about 400 ng RNA with molecular barcoded adaptors for alpha/delta and beta/gamma chains. Each CDR3 protein is one row after TCRdb ran MiXCR on the reads. The sample carries around 130,000 distinct CDR3 sequences, 10% to 15% recorded once. The TCR originated in a donor aged 40 or older with multiple myeloma. The V call is TRBV5-1, the J call TRBJ1-1; maybe TRBD1 (5 bases). The sequenced sample was a population of CD138-negative cells sorted from bone marrow. CDR3 amino acids: CASSQGDTEAFF. DNA for the CDR3: TGCGCCAGCAGCCAAGGGGACACTGAAGCTTTCTTT.